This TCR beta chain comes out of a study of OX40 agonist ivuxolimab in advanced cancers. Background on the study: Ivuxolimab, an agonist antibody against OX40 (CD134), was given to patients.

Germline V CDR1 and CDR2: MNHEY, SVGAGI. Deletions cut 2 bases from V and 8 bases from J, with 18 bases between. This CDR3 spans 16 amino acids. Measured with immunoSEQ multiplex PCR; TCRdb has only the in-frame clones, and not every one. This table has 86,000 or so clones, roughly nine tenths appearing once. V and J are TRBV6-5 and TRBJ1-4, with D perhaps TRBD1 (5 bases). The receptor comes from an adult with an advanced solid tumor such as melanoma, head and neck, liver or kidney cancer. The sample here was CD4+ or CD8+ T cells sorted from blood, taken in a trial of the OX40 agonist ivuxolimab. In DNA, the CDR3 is TGTGCCAGCAGTTACGACAGACTAACGGGAGGGGAAAAACTGTTTTTT. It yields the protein CASSYDRLTGGEKLFF.